The subject of this entry is one T cell receptor beta chain. Unique molecular identifiers were incorporated during preparation of the TCRbeta library. TCRdb used MiXCR to reprocess the PCR reads, holding one entry per CDR3 protein. The table lists about 400,000 distinct CDR3 sequences, around 20% of them singletons. The V gene lost 3 bases and the J gene lost 0 bases, with 14 bases spanning the gap. The length of the CDR3 is 16 residues. This sample was taken from a study of T-cell reconstitution after alpha-beta-depleted transplantation in children. The sample in question was PBMCs from the stem cell graft donor, obtained from the stem cell graft. V is TRBV12-3 or TRBV12-4 and J is TRBJ1-1; no clear D gene. This TCR came from a human donor who donated a stem cell graft to a child with acute myeloid leukemia. CDR3 DNA: TGTGCCAGCAGTTTTTATGGTGGCATCATGAACACTGAAGCTTTCTTT. Its translation is CASSFYGGIMNTEAFF.